What follows are 10 T cell receptor beta chains derived from one specimen sequenced in a study of T cell responses to AZD1222 COVID-19 vaccine. Method: immunoSEQ multiplex PCR; TCRdb's copy keeps in-frame clones and lacks some. Seen here are under 200,000 clones, approximately 92% observed once, and the top ten hold less than 1.5%. The sequencing used peripheral blood, collected on day 0 of AZD1222 vaccination. The receptors were gathered from an adult in good health.

This rearrangement joins TRBV20-1 to TRBJ1-1; D is unresolved. Germline loops: CDR1 DFQATT, CDR2 SNEGSKA (reference sequence). V was shortened by 5 bases and J by 9 bases, with 13 bases between the two germline ends. This CDR3 spans 11 amino acids. The CDR3 DNA follows: TGCAGTGCTCCCCGGGAGAAAAAAGCTTTCTTT. The encoded protein is CSAPREKKAFF.

This clone was seen more than once but under ten times. The V gene is TRBV19, the J gene TRBJ1-6; possibly TRBD1 for D (5 bases). Germline V gene lookup returns CDR1 LNHDA and CDR2 SQIVND (reference sequence). With 3 bases removed from V and 9 bases from J, the gap between germline ends came to 9 bases. The CDR3 covers 13 residues. CDR3 in DNA: TGTGCCAGTAGTATCTTAGGGACTTCACCCCTCCACTTT. This encodes CASSILGTSPLHF.

This chain links TRBV4-1 with TRBJ2-7; 9 nucleotides align to TRBD2. Germline loops: CDR1 MGHRA, CDR2 YSYEKL. The V segment lost 1 base and the J segment 3 bases; nucleotides outside the gene matches: 4. The CDR3 totals 15 residues. In DNA, the CDR3 is TGCGCCAGCAGCCAAGGTAGCGGGGGCGTCTACGAGCAGTACTTC. It encodes CASSQGSGGVYEQYF.

The chain is built from TRBV27 and TRBJ1-2, with D unresolved. Germline V gives CDR1 MNHEY, CDR2 SMNVEV (reference sequence). Trimming stripped 4 bases from V and 8 bases from J, with 14 bases between. CDR3 length equals 13 residues. The DNA for the CDR3 is TGTGCCAGCAGTTCAACCCCCCGAATCGGCTACACCTTC. Protein: CASSSTPRIGYTF.

The genes are TRBV9 and TRBJ1-1; 7 bases are shared with TRBD1. Germline V gene data show CDR1 as SGDLS and CDR2 as YYNGEE. V lost 3 bases to trimming and J lost 3 bases; unmatched junction nucleotides: 8. CDR3 length equals 15 residues. As DNA, the CDR3 is TGTGCCAGCAGCGCTATGGGGGGACAGTACACTGAAGCTTTCTTT. It yields the protein CASSAMGGQYTEAFF.

The rearrangement links TRBV7-2 to TRBJ1-1; D gene uncertain. Trimming left V 2 bases short and J 2 bases short, with 6 bases between. Per germline, CDR1 SGHTA and CDR2 FQGNSA. This CDR3 contains 13 residues. CDR3 in amino acids: CASSLIYNTEAFF. The CDR3 DNA reads as TGTGCCAGCAGCTTAATCTACAACACTGAAGCTTTCTTT.

The genes are TRBV7-9 and TRBJ1-2; D gene uncertain. The germline V gene has CDR1 SEHNR and CDR2 FQNEAQ (reference sequence). V was shortened by 1 base and J by 7 bases, with 7 bases between the two germline ends. The CDR3 has 12 residues. This chain's CDR3 is CASSLVAPGYTF. The CDR3 DNA sequence: TGTGCCAGCAGCTTAGTTGCTCCTGGCTACACCTTC.

This rearrangement joins TRBV27 to TRBJ2-7; TRBD2 is a possible D gene (5 bases). Germline lookup yields CDR1 MNHEY and CDR2 SMNVEV (reference sequence). Trimming removed 10 bases at V and 2 bases at J, with 21 bases between. This CDR3 has 15 amino acids. CDR3 sequence (DNA): TGTGCCACCCAATCATTCGGGAAGACACCCTACGAGCAGTACTTC. This translates into CATQSFGKTPYEQYF.

The V gene is TRBV3-1 (or the pseudogene TRBV3-2), the J gene TRBJ2-1; D unclear. The germline CDR1 and CDR2 sequences are LGHDT and YNNKEL (reference sequence). Trimming shortened V by 1 base and J by 9 bases, and 13 bases separated the two germline ends. The CDR3 has 14 amino acids. The CDR3 nucleotides read TGTGCCAGCAGCCAAGGACTTAGGGTACCTGAGCAGTTCTTC. Its protein product is CASSQGLRVPEQFF.

The chain combines TRBV27 with TRBJ1-2, with 9 positions matching TRBD1. The CDR3 is 15 residues long. Trimming took 5 bases from V and 5 from J; bases not matched to a gene: 9. CDR1 and CDR2 (germline): MNHEY, SMNVEV (reference sequence). The CDR3 spells CASSQPGQGRYGYTF. The CDR3, as DNA: TGTGCCAGCAGTCAGCCGGGACAGGGTCGGTATGGCTACACCTTC.